This T cell receptor (beta chain) was obtained from a study of blood T cell repertoires in COVID-19. In the study overall: T cells, B-cell-depleted T cells, or PBMCs supplied cDNA or gDNA.

Here immunoSEQ multiplex PCR was the method, and the copy in TCRdb shows in-frame clones only, minus some. The repertoire includes approximately 200,000 clones, around nine tenths of them detected once, and under 2.5% sits in the top ten. The sequence came from a man between 65 and 85 years old with active or convalescent COVID-19. Sequencing was carried out using peripheral blood.

The chain's CDR3 is CASTERRTSGGDTQYF. The CDR3 DNA sequence: TGTGCCAGCACCGAACGACGGACTAGCGGGGGGGATACGCAGTATTTT. V is TRBV2 and J is TRBJ2-3, with 14 bases lining up with TRBD2. The CDR3 extends over 16 amino acids. Unmatched junction bases numbered 9, after V lost 7 bases and J lost 6 bases. Germline loops: CDR1 SNHLY, CDR2 FYNNEI.